This T cell receptor beta chain derives from a study of blood T cell repertoires in COVID-19. At the level of the study: From the United States, Italy and Spain came samples of acute and convalescent COVID-19. T cells, B-cell-depleted T cells, or PBMCs provided the cDNA or gDNA that served as material.

The length of the CDR3 is 14 residues. V was shortened by 4 bases and J by 4 bases, with 13 bases between the two germline ends. Germline V CDR1 and CDR2: WNHNN, SYGVQD (reference sequence). Profiled with immunoSEQ multiplex PCR; TCRdb holds only in-frame clones, not every one. The profile shows 110,000 or so clones, roughly 80% of them singletons. J is TRBJ1-1 and V is TRBV10-1; no clear D. The TCR was taken from a man in his fifties with acute or convalescent COVID-19. Sequenced input: peripheral blood. CDR3 nucleotides: TGCGCCAGCAGTGCTGCCATGGAGGGCACTGAAGCTTTCTTT. Translating it yields CASSAAMEGTEAFF.